This T cell receptor (beta chain) was documented in a study of blood T cell repertoires in COVID-19. With 7 bases clipped from V and 4 bases from J, the junction kept 6 bases outside the gene matches. This CDR3 region has 14 residues. CDR1 is SEHNR and CDR2 is FQNEAQ in the germline V gene (reference sequence). Under the authors' procedure: Amplified reference gene primers provided the basis for estimating nucleated cell counts. Assay: immunoSEQ multiplex PCR; the TCRdb copy retains only in-frame clones and omits some. D and trimming were read from the DNA, whereas the V and J calls and clone size are those reported in that table. Altogether fewer than 35,000 clones are present, around 83% being singletons, with the ten largest covering 13%.

The rearrangement links TRBV7-9 to TRBJ1-2; 10 positions agree with TRBD1. The sequencing sample was made of peripheral blood. The sequence derives from a human donor in a cohort sampled during active COVID-19. CDR3 region: CASKGDRGGYGYTF. In nucleotides, the CDR3 is TGTGCCAGCAAGGGGGACAGGGGCGGCTATGGCTACACCTTC. Drawing the rest from reference TRBV7-9 and TRBJ1-2, the complete variable domain is DTGVSQNPRHKITKRGQNVTFRCDPISEHNRLYWYRQTLGQGPEFLTYFQNEAQLEKSRLLSDRFSAERPKGSFSTLEIQRTEQGDSAMYLCASKGDRGGYGYTFGSGTRLTVV.